The 30 T cell receptor beta chains given below trace back to one sample, sequenced in a study of blood T cell repertoires in COVID-19. The table came from immunoSEQ multiplex PCR; TCRdb's copy has only in-frame clones and leaves some out. The data hold over 100,000 clones, with approximately 86% observed a single time. Sequenced sample: peripheral blood. These receptors originate from a woman aged 70-85 years with COVID-19, enrolled during active disease.

This sequence joins TRBV2 and TRBJ2-2; 10 nucleotides match TRBD1. Losses at the gene ends were 8 bases for V and 8 bases for J; bases not matched to a gene: 11. CDR1 and CDR2 from the germline V gene are SNHLY and FYNNEI. The CDR3 loop spans 15 amino acids. The CDR3 protein is CASSGTGAVRGELFF. In DNA, the CDR3 is TGTGCCAGCTCCGGGACAGGGGCGGTTAGGGGGGAGCTGTTTTTT.

The V and J genes are TRBV3-1 (or the pseudogene TRBV3-2) and TRBJ1-2; the D is unclear. Deletions cut 3 bases from V and 8 bases from J, with 19 bases between. CDR1 is LGHDT, CDR2 YNNKEL, per germline (reference sequence). The CDR3 is 15 residues long. The CDR3 DNA reads as TGTGCCAGCAGCCAGAACCTAAAGGCCCCGGGGGGCTACACCTTC. Its protein product is CASSQNLKAPGGYTF.

The chain recombines TRBV20-1 with TRBJ1-2; 10 bases are shared with TRBD1. Germline V gene sequence: CDR1 DFQATT, CDR2 SNEGSKA (reference sequence). The CDR3 totals 15 residues. V shed 6 bases, J shed 5 bases, and the junction held 12 bases outside the gene matches. The CDR3 protein is CSASSPGTGAYGYTF. CDR3 in DNA: TGCAGTGCCAGTAGCCCGGGGACAGGGGCTTATGGCTACACCTTC.

For the CDR3, the DNA is TGTGCCAGCAGCAGCGGATTGGACAGGGGGATTGGTGGCTACACCTTC. Protein: CASSSGLDRGIGGYTF. The chain uses TRBV6-4 and TRBJ1-2, with 10 positions matching TRBD1. Germline V gene lookup returns CDR1 MRHNA and CDR2 SNTAGT. Germline trimming cut 6 bases from V and 7 bases from J; bases unmatched to any gene: 14. CDR3 length: 16 residues.

The chain uses TRBV6-5 and TRBJ1-5, with TRBD1 matching 10 bases. The germline V gene encodes CDR1 MNHEY and CDR2 SVGAGI. The CDR3 contains 15 residues. Unmatched junction bases numbered 9, after V lost 8 bases and J lost 5 bases. The CDR3 DNA reads as TGTGCCAGCCGTAGGGGGACAGGGGCTTATCAGCCCCAGCATTTT. Protein product: CASRRGTGAYQPQHF.

The rearrangement joins TRBV5-1 to TRBJ2-2, with 7 bases fitting TRBD2. Germline lookup yields CDR1 SGHRS and CDR2 YFSETQ. After removal of 6 bases from V and 4 bases from J, the junction contained 9 bases not matched to a gene. The CDR3 is 15 amino acids. Written as DNA, the CDR3 is TGCGCCAGCAACGACCGGACTAGTGGCACCGGGGAGCTGTTTTTT. Its translation is CASNDRTSGTGELFF.

The rearrangement uses TRBV18 and TRBJ1-5, with a weak D call TRBD1 (5 bases). In germline, CDR1 is KGHSH, CDR2 LQKENI. V lost 2 bases and J lost 2, with 16 bases in between. The CDR3 contains 17 residues. The CDR3 is CASSPGLLTGGNQPQHF. The CDR3 DNA follows: TGTGCCAGCTCACCAGGGCTCCTCACAGGCGGCAATCAGCCCCAGCATTTT.

This chain connects TRBV28 to TRBJ1-5; unclear D gene. V was clipped by 6 bases and J by 0 bases, with 3 bases between them. This CDR3 is 12 amino acids long. Per germline, CDR1 MDHEN and CDR2 SYDVKM. For the CDR3, the DNA is TGTGCCAGCAGATATAGCAATCAGCCCCAGCATTTT. Protein: CASRYSNQPQHF.

This clone was recorded only once. The rearrangement links TRBV28 to TRBJ1-6; no definite D call. CDR3 length: 18 residues. Germline CDR1 MDHEN, CDR2 SYDVKM. V dropped 9 bases and J dropped 0 bases, with 21 bases sitting between them. Here the CDR3 DNA reads TGTGCCAGTGGGCCGGTGTGGGCCCGTAGCTCCTATAATTCACCCCTCCACTTT. Protein: CASGPVWARSSYNSPLHF.

This clone has a handful of counts. DNA of the CDR3: TGTGCCAGCAGCCAAGGCTTGGGGCAGGAGCAGTACTTC. Protein: CASSQGLGQEQYF. J is TRBJ2-7 and V is TRBV3-1 (or the pseudogene TRBV3-2); D might be TRBD1 (5 bases). The germline V and J ends were trimmed by 1 base and 7 bases, with 11 bases remaining between them. CDR1 LGHDT and CDR2 YNNKEL come from the germline V gene (reference sequence). CDR3 length: 13 amino acids.

This chain links TRBV5-1 with TRBJ2-3; 10 positions agree with TRBD2. The CDR3 totals 16 residues. V was clipped by 4 bases and J by 4 bases; unmatched bases: 9. Germline CDR1 SGHRS, CDR2 YFSETQ. This CDR3 is CASSPEGAGGPDTQYF. The CDR3, as DNA: TGCGCCAGCAGCCCGGAGGGAGCGGGGGGGCCAGATACGCAGTATTTT.

The rearrangement uses TRBV25-1 and TRBJ1-5; TRBD1 might be the D (6 bases). Deletions cut 7 bases from V and 2 bases from J, with 9 bases between. The CDR3 sequence is 13 residues long. In germline, CDR1 is MGHDK, CDR2 SYGVNS. CDR3 region: CASKGGGNQPQHF. CDR3 coding DNA: TGTGCCAGCAAAGGGGGAGGCAATCAGCCCCAGCATTTT.

This clone was picked up one time. This rearrangement joins TRBV6-1 to TRBJ2-5; 8 bases fit TRBD2. The CDR3 length is 14 residues. The germline gives CDR1 MNHNS, CDR2 SASEGT. With 2 bases clipped from V and 5 bases from J, the junction kept 4 bases outside the gene matches. CDR3 protein: CASSEIAGMETQYF. CDR3 sequence (DNA): TGTGCCAGCAGTGAAATAGCGGGGATGGAGACCCAGTACTTC.

This clone occurred a few times. The rearrangement joins TRBV7-8 to TRBJ2-7; no clear D gene. The CDR3 loop spans 15 amino acids. Per germline, CDR1 SGHVS and CDR2 FQNEAQ. V lost 0 bases and J lost 3, with 12 bases in between. The DNA for the CDR3 is TGTGCCAGCAGCTTAGCTCAGGCAGCCGACTACGAGCAGTACTTC. This encodes CASSLAQAADYEQYF.

The V and J genes are TRBV19 and TRBJ1-5; 11 bases line up with TRBD1. Germline V gene sequence: CDR1 LNHDA, CDR2 SQIVND (reference sequence). This CDR3 contains 17 residues. The junction had 9 bases not matched to a gene; V was cut back by 7 bases and J by 1 base. The CDR3 reads CASTGTGGVSSNQPQHF. DNA for the CDR3: TGTGCCAGTACCGGGACAGGGGGAGTCTCGAGCAATCAGCCCCAGCATTTT.

V usage is TRBV29-1 and J usage is TRBJ2-7; D not resolved. The V gene's germline CDR1 is SQVTM and CDR2 ANQGSEA. Trimming removed 0 bases at V and 2 bases at J, with 8 bases between. This CDR3 is 13 amino acids long. The CDR3 region is CSVEDPRAYEQYF. The CDR3 DNA reads TGCAGCGTTGAAGACCCCCGAGCCTACGAGCAGTACTTC.

The count of this clone is one. The V gene is TRBV28, the J gene TRBJ2-7; tentative D call: TRBD2 (6 bases). Per the germline V gene, CDR1 is MDHEN and CDR2 is SYDVKM. The CDR3 runs 13 residues. The V and J ends lost 10 bases and 4 bases respectively, with 17 bases between them. The CDR3 loop is CATGGRVKYEQYF. The CDR3 region has the DNA TGTGCCACCGGGGGAAGGGTAAAATACGAGCAGTACTTC. The whole variable domain, filled in from reference TRBV28 and TRBJ2-7, reads DVKVTQSSRYLVKRTGEKVFLECVQDMDHENMFWYRQDPGLGLRLIYFSYDVKMKEKGDIPEGYSVSREKKERFSLILESASTNQTSMYLCATGGRVKYEQYFGPGTRLTVT.

The rearrangement links TRBV6-4 to TRBJ2-2; the D is unclear. The V gene lost 3 bases and the J gene lost 0 bases, with 8 bases spanning the gap. This CDR3 contains 15 residues. Per the germline V gene, CDR1 is MRHNA and CDR2 is SNTAGT. The CDR3 DNA sequence: TGTGCCAGCAGTGAAGACACTTCGAACACCGGGGAGCTGTTTTTT. Encoded protein: CASSEDTSNTGELFF.

This clone has just a few counts. This chain uses TRBV27 with TRBJ1-4; tentative D call: TRBD1 (6 bases). The V end was cut by 5 bases, the J end by 0 bases, with 7 bases between. Germline-derived CDR1 and CDR2 are MNHEY and SMNVEV (reference sequence). The CDR3 totals 14 residues. Here the CDR3 DNA reads TGTGCCAGCAGTCCAGGGGCAACTAATGAAAAACTGTTTTTT. Its protein product is CASSPGATNEKLFF.

The genes are TRBV19 and TRBJ1-4; D gene ambiguous. Trimming removed 7 bases at V and 4 bases at J, with 16 bases between. Germline values: CDR1 LNHDA, CDR2 SQIVND (reference sequence). The CDR3 is 15 residues long. Here the CDR3 DNA reads TGTGCCAGTACCAAAAACGTAGCGATTAATGAAAAACTGTTTTTT. It codes for CASTKNVAINEKLFF.

The V and J genes are TRBV7-9 and TRBJ1-4; possible D gene TRBD1, 6 bases. V dropped 8 bases and J dropped 11 bases, with 24 bases sitting between them. Germline V gene sequence: CDR1 SEHNR, CDR2 FQNEAQ (reference sequence). The CDR3 contains 15 residues. CDR3 amino acids: CASESAGGPLGKLFF. In DNA form, the CDR3 reads TGTGCCAGCGAATCCGCCGGGGGGCCTCTTGGGAAACTGTTTTTT.

This clone came up once. V and J are TRBV29-1 and TRBJ1-1, with 7 bases matching TRBD1. CDR3 size: 12 residues. Germline V CDR1 and CDR2: SQVTM, ANQGSEA. Unmatched junction bases numbered 8, after V lost 6 bases and J lost 7 bases. CDR3 in DNA: TGCAGCGTACAGACAGGGTCGTTTGAAGCTTTCTTT. Translated: CSVQTGSFEAFF.

The chain uses TRBV20-1 and TRBJ1-2; possible D gene TRBD1, 6 bases. CDR1 is DFQATT and CDR2 is SNEGSKA in the germline V gene (reference sequence). Trimming left V 4 bases short and J 5 bases short, with 14 bases between. The CDR3 runs to 13 residues. CDR3: CSAIEQGLYGYTF. Written as DNA, the CDR3 is TGCAGTGCTATTGAACAGGGACTATATGGCTACACCTTC.

This clone has only one observation. The chain couples TRBV3-1 (or the pseudogene TRBV3-2) to TRBJ2-5; TRBD1 agrees at 7 bases. V gave up 0 bases and J gave up 9 bases; unmatched junction bases: 4. This CDR3 has 13 amino acids. CDR1 and CDR2 (germline): LGHDT, YNNKEL (reference sequence). The CDR3 nucleotides read TGTGCCAGCAGCCAAGATGAAGACAGGGCCCAGTACTTC. The encoded protein is CASSQDEDRAQYF.

The chain couples TRBV5-1 to TRBJ1-1; TRBD1 is a possible D gene (6 bases). The CDR3 is 16 residues long. V dropped 4 bases and J dropped 0 bases, with 16 bases sitting between them. CDR1 is SGHRS and CDR2 is YFSETQ in the germline V gene. CDR3: CASSSRTVTMNTEAFF. The CDR3 DNA is TGCGCCAGCAGCAGTAGGACAGTTACTATGAACACTGAAGCTTTCTTT.

The chain joins TRBV5-4 to TRBJ2-1; TRBD2 matches at 15 bases. Germline CDR1 SGHNT, CDR2 YYREEE (reference sequence). Trimming at V came to 4 bases and at J to 8 bases, leaving 4 bases not matched to a gene. This CDR3 is 15 amino acids long. The CDR3 DNA follows: TGTGCCAGCAGCGCCGGGACTAGCGGGGGGTATGAGCAGTTCTTC. Its protein product is CASSAGTSGGYEQFF.

The chain joins TRBV2 to TRBJ1-4; perhaps TRBD1 as D (5 bases). V was shortened by 7 bases and J by 8 bases, with 17 bases between the two germline ends. Germline V gene data show CDR1 as SNHLY and CDR2 as FYNNEI. CDR3 length equals 14 residues. The CDR3, as DNA: TGTGCCAGCATGGGGCGGGGCCTCTTAGAAAAACTGTTTTTT. The encoded protein is CASMGRGLLEKLFF.

This chain connects TRBV2 to TRBJ1-5; D may be TRBD1 (5 bases). The V end was cut by 4 bases, the J end by 3 bases, with 10 bases between. The length of the CDR3 is 14 residues. Germline assignment: CDR1 SNHLY and CDR2 FYNNEI. The CDR3 nucleotides read TGTGCCAGCAGTGGAGACAGTGCCAATCAGCCCCAGCATTTT. Translating it yields CASSGDSANQPQHF.

The J gene is TRBJ2-7, the V gene TRBV9; 8 nucleotides match TRBD2. This CDR3 is built from 15 residues. Germline V lookup: CDR1 SGDLS, CDR2 YYNGEE. The J segment lost 3 bases and the V segment lost 0 bases, leaving 5 bases of the junction unmatched. CDR3 DNA: TGTGCCAGCAGCGTAGCCGGGGGGGGAAACTACGAGCAGTACTTC. This gives the protein CASSVAGGGNYEQYF.

CDR3 region: CASTHPGQDYEQYF. The CDR3 nucleotides are TGTGCCAGCACCCATCCGGGACAAGACTACGAGCAGTACTTC. The rearrangement joins TRBV5-6 to TRBJ2-7; D is possibly TRBD1 (6 bases). Deletions cut 6 bases from V and 3 bases from J, with 16 bases between. This CDR3 region has 14 residues. Germline CDR1 and CDR2: SGHDT and YYEEEE.